The 17 T cell receptor beta chains presented below share a single source sample, sequenced in a study of identifying expanded T cells in peripheral blood. TCRdb's copy holds only in-frame clones and misses some; the assay was immunoSEQ multiplex PCR. This sample has some 130,000 clones, with 75% to 90% found just once. Sequencing was performed on blood. Source of these receptors: a person aged 18 to 75 in good health.

J is TRBJ2-3 and V is TRBV29-1; D gene uncertain. V gave up 7 bases and J gave up 1 base, with 9 bases separating them. The CDR3 is 12 residues long. CDR1 is SQVTM and CDR2 is ANQGSEA in the germline V gene. CDR3 DNA sequence: TGCAGCGCTAGTACGGGCACAGATACGCAGTATTTT. It translates to CSASTGTDTQYF.

This sequence joins TRBV29-1 and TRBJ1-2; D is ambiguous. Trimming took off 1 base at V and 0 bases at J, with 6 bases between the two ends. Germline values: CDR1 SQVTM, CDR2 ANQGSEA. The CDR3 contains 13 residues. The CDR3 sequence is CSVEGFPNYGYTF. CDR3 sequence (DNA): TGCAGCGTTGAAGGCTTCCCTAACTATGGCTACACCTTC.

This clone turned up a few times. V and J are TRBV5-8 and TRBJ1-5; D call uncertain. Looked up from germline, CDR1 is SGHTS and CDR2 is YDEGEE. The V gene lost 4 bases and the J gene lost 0 bases, with 17 bases spanning the gap. This CDR3 has 17 amino acids. CDR3 protein: CASSQSGGLRSNQPQHF. Here the CDR3 DNA reads TGTGCCAGCAGCCAAAGTGGAGGGCTCCGTAGCAATCAGCCCCAGCATTTT.

V gene TRBV15 combines with J gene TRBJ1-4; D not certain. Germline V lookup: CDR1 LNHNV, CDR2 YYDKDF (reference sequence). Between the trimmed V and J ends, which lost 0 bases and 7 bases, there was a span of 12 bases. CDR3 length: 15 residues. CDR3 in amino acids: CATSRETSSGEKLFF. The CDR3 DNA sequence: TGTGCCACCAGCAGAGAAACATCTTCGGGTGAAAAACTGTTTTTT.

This clone came up a few times. The J gene is TRBJ2-7, the V gene TRBV29-1; D may be TRBD1 or TRBD2 (6 bases each). Germline CDR1 is SQVTM and CDR2 is ANQGSEA. Trimming took 6 bases from V and 3 from J, leaving 15 bases between them. The CDR3 totals 13 residues. In DNA, the CDR3 is TGCAGCGTCGCAAGGGGGGCGGGCTACGAGCAGTACTTC. Residues: CSVARGAGYEQYF.

This clone was detected once. The chain employs TRBV7-3 and TRBJ1-3; no clear D gene. CDR1 and CDR2 (germline): SGHTA, FQGTGA. This CDR3 region has 16 residues. Trimming pared 5 bases from V and 0 bases from J, leaving 14 bases between. In DNA, the CDR3 is TGTGCCAGCAGCCTGTCCGGGGTTCTCTCTGGAAACACCATATATTTT. Translating it yields CASSLSGVLSGNTIYF.

This rearrangement joins TRBV7-2 to TRBJ2-3; D is unresolved. The V and J ends lost 5 bases and 2 bases respectively, with 11 bases between them. There are 14 residues in the CDR3. Germline CDR1 is SGHTA and CDR2 is FQGNSA. In DNA form, the CDR3 reads TGTGCCAGCAGCCCGTATTATACCACAGATACGCAGTATTTT. This translates into CASSPYYTTDTQYF.

The DNA of the CDR3 is TGCGCCAGCAGCGGACTAGCGGGAGCAGGCACAGATACGCAGTATTTT. Residues: CASSGLAGAGTDTQYF. The V and J genes are TRBV5-1 and TRBJ2-3; 13 bases map to TRBD2. J gave up 1 base and V 4 bases, and 3 bases lay outside the gene matches. Per germline, CDR1 SGHRS and CDR2 YFSETQ. CDR3 length equals 16 residues.

This chain connects TRBV5-4 to TRBJ2-7, with 9 bases that match TRBD2. Per germline, CDR1 SGHNT and CDR2 YYREEE (reference sequence). This CDR3 has 15 residues. V lost 1 base and J lost 4; bases outside the gene matches: 6. DNA of the CDR3: TGTGCCAGCAGCTTGAGCGGCGGGGGGGTTTACGAGCAGTACTTC. Its protein product is CASSLSGGGVYEQYF.

The chain employs TRBV30 and TRBJ1-5; D is ambiguous. CDR1 and CDR2 from the germline V gene are GTSNPN and SVGIG (reference sequence). Between the trimmed V and J ends, which lost 0 bases and 5 bases, there was a span of 5 bases. The CDR3 covers 12 residues. In DNA form, the CDR3 reads TGTGCCTGGAGTGTGTGGGATCAGCCCCAGCATTTT. It yields the protein CAWSVWDQPQHF.

This clone has a handful of counts. The chain combines TRBV13 with TRBJ1-6; D is possibly TRBD1 (5 bases). The CDR3 sequence is 13 residues long. Trimming stripped 6 bases from V and 10 bases from J, with 13 bases between. CDR1 PRHDT and CDR2 FYEKMQ come from the germline V gene (reference sequence). The CDR3 DNA follows: TGTGCCAGCAGGGGGCAAACGGGGTCACCCCTCCACTTT. Translated: CASRGQTGSPLHF.

The genes are TRBV5-5 and TRBJ2-3; 9 bases are shared with TRBD2. This CDR3 has 17 amino acids. Germline CDR1 reads SGHKS; CDR2 reads YYEKEE (reference sequence). The V gene end was trimmed by 5 bases and the J gene end by 1 base; junction bases not matched to a gene: 11. The CDR3 DNA is TGTGCCAGCAGAGTTAACCCTAGCGGGATTGGCACAGATACGCAGTATTTT. It codes for CASRVNPSGIGTDTQYF.

The DNA of the CDR3 is TGTGCCAGCAGTCCTCCCCAGGGGGCCGGGTACGAGCAGTACTTC. Protein sequence: CASSPPQGAGYEQYF. This chain connects TRBV28 to TRBJ2-7, with 8 bases matching TRBD1. The germline CDR1 and CDR2 sequences are MDHEN and SYDVKM. V shed 5 bases, J shed 4 bases, and the junction held 10 bases outside the gene matches. There are 15 residues in the CDR3.

The V call is TRBV6-5, the J call TRBJ1-1; D not certain. Deletions cut 4 bases from V and 0 bases from J, with 6 bases between. Germline-derived CDR1 and CDR2 are MNHEY and SVGAGI. CDR3 length: 13 amino acids. The CDR3 sequence: CASSWIMNTEAFF. The CDR3 DNA follows: TGTGCCAGCAGTTGGATCATGAACACTGAAGCTTTCTTT.

The V gene is TRBV7-9, the J gene TRBJ2-3; unclear D gene. From germline, CDR1 is SEHNR and CDR2 FQNEAQ (reference sequence). V was clipped by 5 bases and J by 4 bases, with 10 bases between them. This CDR3 is 13 amino acids long. The CDR3: CASSPEVADTQYF. CDR3 DNA: TGTGCCAGCAGCCCAGAGGTGGCAGATACGCAGTATTTT.

This clone has only one observation. V usage is TRBV14 and J usage is TRBJ1-1, with TRBD1 matching 8 bases. This CDR3 has 14 residues. V dropped 4 bases and J dropped 5; count of bases not matched to a gene: 6. Germline lookup yields CDR1 SGHDN and CDR2 FVKESK. CDR3 amino acids: CASSPGQGGTEAFF. The CDR3 DNA is TGTGCCAGCAGCCCCGGACAGGGCGGGACTGAAGCTTTCTTT.

The rearrangement uses TRBV5-1 and TRBJ1-6; maybe TRBD1 (6 bases). Germline-derived CDR1 and CDR2 are SGHRS and YFSETQ. The ends were cut back, 7 bases at V and 3 bases at J, with 20 bases in the middle. The CDR3 is 17 amino acids. Here the CDR3 DNA reads TGCGCCAGCCGAATACGTCCAGAAGGGGGCTATAATTCACCCCTCCACTTT. It translates to CASRIRPEGGYNSPLHF.